This T cell receptor beta chain is drawn from a study of shared clonotypes between healthy human individuals. Sequencing used immunoSEQ multiplex PCR; TCRdb keeps in-frame clones, though not all of them. Here the sample spans 2 million to 2.5 million clones, roughly 93% being singletons. The V gene end was trimmed by 7 bases and the J gene end by 5 bases; junction bases not matched to a gene: 5. The length of the CDR3 is 13 residues. The germline CDR1 and CDR2 sequences are SNHLY and FYNNEI. This clonotype was sampled from a man aged 18 to 29 in good health. Some clones in this sample may be carry-over from other donors' samples. The J gene is TRBJ1-5, the V gene TRBV2, with 7 bases that match TRBD1. The sequencing input was naive CD4+ T cells from PBMCs. Subset specified: CD45RA+ positively selected. The CDR3 spells CASTGTDYQPQHF. For the CDR3, the DNA is TGTGCCAGCACCGGGACAGACTATCAGCCCCAGCATTTT.